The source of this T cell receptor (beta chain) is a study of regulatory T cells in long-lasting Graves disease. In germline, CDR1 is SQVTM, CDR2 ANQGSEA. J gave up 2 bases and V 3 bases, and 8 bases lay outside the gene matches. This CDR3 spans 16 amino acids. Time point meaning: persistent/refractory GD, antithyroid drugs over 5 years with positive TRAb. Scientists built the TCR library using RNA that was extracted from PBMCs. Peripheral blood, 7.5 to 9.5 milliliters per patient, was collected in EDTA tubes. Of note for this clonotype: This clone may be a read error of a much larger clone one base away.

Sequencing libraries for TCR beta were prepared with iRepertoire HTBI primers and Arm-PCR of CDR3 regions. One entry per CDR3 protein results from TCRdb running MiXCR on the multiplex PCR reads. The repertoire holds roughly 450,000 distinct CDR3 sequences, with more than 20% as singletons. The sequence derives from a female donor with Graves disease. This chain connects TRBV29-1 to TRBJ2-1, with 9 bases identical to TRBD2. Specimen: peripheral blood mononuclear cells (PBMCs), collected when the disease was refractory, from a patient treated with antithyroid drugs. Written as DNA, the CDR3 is TGCAGCGTTGAGATCGGGACTAGCAGGGCCTACAATGAGCAGTTCTTC. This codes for CSVEIGTSRAYNEQFF.